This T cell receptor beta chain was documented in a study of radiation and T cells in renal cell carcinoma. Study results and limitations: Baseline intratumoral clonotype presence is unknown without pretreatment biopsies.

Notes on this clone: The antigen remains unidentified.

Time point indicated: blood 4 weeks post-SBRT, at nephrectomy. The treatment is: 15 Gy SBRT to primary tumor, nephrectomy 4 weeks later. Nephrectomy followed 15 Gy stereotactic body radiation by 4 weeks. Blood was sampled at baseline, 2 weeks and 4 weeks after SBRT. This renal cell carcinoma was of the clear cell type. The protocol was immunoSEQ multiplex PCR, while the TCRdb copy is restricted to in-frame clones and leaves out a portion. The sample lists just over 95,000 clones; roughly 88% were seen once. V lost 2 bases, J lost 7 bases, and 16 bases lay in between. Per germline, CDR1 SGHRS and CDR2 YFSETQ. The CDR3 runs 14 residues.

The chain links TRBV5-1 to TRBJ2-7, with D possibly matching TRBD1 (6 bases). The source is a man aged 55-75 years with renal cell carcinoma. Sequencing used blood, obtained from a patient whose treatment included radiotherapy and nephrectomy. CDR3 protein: CASSFSQGSGEQYF. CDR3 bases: TGCGCCAGCAGCTTCTCACAGGGCTCGGGGGAGCAGTACTTC.